Shown below are 9 T cell receptor beta chains from a single sample sequenced in a study of cytomegalovirus exposure and HLA in healthy donors. Researchers ran the PCR with 60 Vbeta and 13 Jbeta primers. This table comes from immunoSEQ multiplex PCR, and its TCRdb copy is limited to in-frame clones, with some not included. This sample carries some 150,000 clones, about three quarters of them seen once, and the ten largest clones take about 0.64%. The specimen was PBMCs. These receptors all stem from a male donor in good health and CMV-seronegative.

This clone has just one count. The chain has TRBV19 and TRBJ1-5, with 7 bases aligning to TRBD1. J gave up 6 bases and V 6 bases, and 11 bases lay outside the gene matches. CDR3 length: 15 amino acids. Looked up from germline, CDR1 is LNHDA and CDR2 is SQIVND (reference sequence). CDR3 region: CASRVTDRDRQPQHF. The CDR3 nucleotides read TGTGCCAGTAGAGTTACCGACAGGGACCGTCAGCCCCAGCATTTT.

This clone was seen only a few times. This rearrangement joins TRBV6-5 to TRBJ1-1; 9 bases agree with TRBD1. The CDR3 sequence is 14 residues long. J gave up 3 bases and V 6 bases, and 5 bases lay outside the gene matches. CDR1 and CDR2 (germline): MNHEY, SVGAGI. The chain's CDR3 is CASRRTGEYTEAFF. The CDR3 nucleotides read TGTGCCAGCAGGCGGACAGGGGAATACACTGAAGCTTTCTTT.

V usage is TRBV6-1 and J usage is TRBJ1-4; D not resolved. The CDR3 loop spans 20 amino acids. V lost 4 bases and J lost 0, with 24 bases in between. Germline CDR1 reads MNHNS; CDR2 reads SASEGT. CDR3 residues: CASSVYGRTSFHPTNEKLFF. The CDR3 bases are TGTGCCAGCAGTGTTTACGGGAGAACATCTTTTCATCCAACTAATGAAAAACTGTTTTTT.

J is TRBJ2-3 and V is TRBV9, with 9 bases aligning to TRBD2. The CDR3 is 15 residues long. The junction had 4 bases not matched to a gene; V was cut back by 0 bases and J by 5 bases. Germline CDR1 reads SGDLS; CDR2 reads YYNGEE. The CDR3 region has the DNA TGTGCCAGCAGCGTAGGCGGGAGGGGTAAAGATACGCAGTATTTT. It encodes CASSVGGRGKDTQYF.

This clone was counted once. The V and J genes are TRBV5-5 and TRBJ2-3; 7 nucleotides line up with TRBD2. The germline gives CDR1 SGHKS, CDR2 YYEKEE (reference sequence). This CDR3 region has 16 residues. The V and J ends lost 3 bases and 2 bases, in that order; junction bases with no gene match: 9. The CDR3 reads CASSSRAGPFTDTQYF. CDR3 DNA sequence: TGTGCCAGCAGCTCCCGAGCGGGGCCCTTCACAGATACGCAGTATTTT. Full variable domain (missing parts from reference TRBV5-5 and TRBJ2-3): DAGVTQSPTHLIKTRGQQVTLRCSPISGHKSVSWYQQVLGQGPQFIFQYYEKEERGRGNFPDRFSARQFPNYSSELNVNALLLGDSALYLCASSSRAGPFTDTQYFGPGTRLTVL.

The V call is TRBV6-1, the J call TRBJ2-3; D unresolved. The V end lost 5 bases, the J end lost 0 bases, and 12 bases lay between the germline ends. The CDR3 covers 15 residues. Germline assignment: CDR1 MNHNS and CDR2 SASEGT. The CDR3 DNA follows: TGTGCCAGCAGTAGAGATCCAACTAGCACAGATACGCAGTATTTT. Translation: CASSRDPTSTDTQYF.

The V and J genes are TRBV30 and TRBJ2-2; 8 bases map to TRBD1. The CDR3 totals 14 residues. V shed 1 base, J shed 6 bases, and the junction held 4 bases outside the gene matches. Germline loops: CDR1 GTSNPN, CDR2 SVGIG (reference sequence). The CDR3 nucleotides read TGTGCCTGGAGTGCGGACAGGGCGGCCGGGGAGCTGTTTTTT. It translates to CAWSADRAAGELFF.

Comment on this clone: Compared with germline, one end of the junction differs, possibly owing to a read error. This sequence joins TRBV7-9 and TRBJ2-4, with 7 bases aligning to TRBD1. This CDR3 contains 13 residues. The germline V gene encodes CDR1 SEHNR and CDR2 FQNEAQ (reference sequence). The CDR3 is CSSSRQGSNIQYF. Here the CDR3 DNA reads TGTTCCAGCAGCCGACAGGGTTCAAACATTCAGTACTTC.

This clone has more than one count but fewer than ten. The chain combines TRBV7-3 with TRBJ2-5; TRBD2 aligns across 12 bases. The CDR3 sequence is 16 residues long. CDR1 and CDR2 (germline): SGHTA, FQGTGA. Unmatched junction bases numbered 2, after V lost 2 bases and J lost 1 base. This chain's CDR3 is CASSLALAGGQETQYF. DNA of the CDR3: TGTGCCAGCAGCTTAGCACTAGCGGGGGGCCAAGAGACCCAGTACTTC.